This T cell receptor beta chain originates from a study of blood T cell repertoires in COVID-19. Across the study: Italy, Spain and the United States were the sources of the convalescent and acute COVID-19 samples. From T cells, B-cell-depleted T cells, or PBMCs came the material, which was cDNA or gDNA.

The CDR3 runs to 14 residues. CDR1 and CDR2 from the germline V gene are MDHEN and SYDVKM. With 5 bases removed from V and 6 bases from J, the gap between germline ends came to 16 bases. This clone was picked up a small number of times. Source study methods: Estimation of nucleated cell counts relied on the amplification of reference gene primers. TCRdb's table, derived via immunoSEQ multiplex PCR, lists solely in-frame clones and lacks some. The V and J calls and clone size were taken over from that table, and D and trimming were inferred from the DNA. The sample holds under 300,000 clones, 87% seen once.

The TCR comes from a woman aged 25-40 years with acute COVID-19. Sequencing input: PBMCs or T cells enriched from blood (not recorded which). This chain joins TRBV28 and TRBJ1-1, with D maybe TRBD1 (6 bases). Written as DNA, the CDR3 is TGTGCCAGCAGTCCGACAGGCCGCCCGGCTGAAGCTTTCTTT. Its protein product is CASSPTGRPAEAFF. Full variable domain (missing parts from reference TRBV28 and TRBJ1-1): DVKVTQSSRYLVKRTGEKVFLECVQDMDHENMFWYRQDPGLGLRLIYFSYDVKMKEKGDIPEGYSVSREKKERFSLILESASTNQTSMYLCASSPTGRPAEAFFGQGTRLTVV.